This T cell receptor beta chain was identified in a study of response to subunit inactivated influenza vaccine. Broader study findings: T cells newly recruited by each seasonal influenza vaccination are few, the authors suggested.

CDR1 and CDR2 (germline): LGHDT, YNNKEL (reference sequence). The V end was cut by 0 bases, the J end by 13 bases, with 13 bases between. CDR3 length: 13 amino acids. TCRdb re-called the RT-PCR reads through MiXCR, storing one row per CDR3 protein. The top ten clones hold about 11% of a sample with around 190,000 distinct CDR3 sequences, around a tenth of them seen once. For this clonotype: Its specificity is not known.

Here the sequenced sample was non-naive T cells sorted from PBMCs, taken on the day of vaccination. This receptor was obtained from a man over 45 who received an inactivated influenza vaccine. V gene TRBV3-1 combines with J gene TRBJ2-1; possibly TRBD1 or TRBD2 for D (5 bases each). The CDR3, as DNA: TGTGCCAGCAGCCAAGATAGAATCGGGGCTCAGTTCTTC. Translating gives CASSQDRIGAQFF.